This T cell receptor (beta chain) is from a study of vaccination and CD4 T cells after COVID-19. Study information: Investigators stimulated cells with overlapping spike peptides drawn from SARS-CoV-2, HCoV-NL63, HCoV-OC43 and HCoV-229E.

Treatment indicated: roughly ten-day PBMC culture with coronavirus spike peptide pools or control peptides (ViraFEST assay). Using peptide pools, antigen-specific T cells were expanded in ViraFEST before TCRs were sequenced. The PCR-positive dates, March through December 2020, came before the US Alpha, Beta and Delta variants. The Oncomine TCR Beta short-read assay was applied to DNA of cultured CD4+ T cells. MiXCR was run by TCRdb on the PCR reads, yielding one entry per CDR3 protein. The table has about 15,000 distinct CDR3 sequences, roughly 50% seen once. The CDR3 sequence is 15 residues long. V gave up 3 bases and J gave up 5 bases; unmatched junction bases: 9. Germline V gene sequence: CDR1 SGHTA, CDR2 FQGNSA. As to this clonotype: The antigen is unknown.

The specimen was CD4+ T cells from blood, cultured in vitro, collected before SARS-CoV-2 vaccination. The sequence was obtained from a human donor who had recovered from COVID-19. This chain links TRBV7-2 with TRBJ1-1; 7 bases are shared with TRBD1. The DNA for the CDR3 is TGTGCCAGCAGCTTCCAGGGGGGGAGGCAGACTGAAGCTTTCTTT. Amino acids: CASSFQGGRQTEAFF. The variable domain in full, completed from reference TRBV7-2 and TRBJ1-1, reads GAGVSQSPSNKVTEKGKDVELRCDPISGHTALYWYRQSLGQGLEFLIYFQGNSAPDKSGLPSDRFSAERTGGSVSTLTIQRTQQEDSAVYLCASSFQGGRQTEAFFGQGTRLTVV.